One sample yielded the 23 T cell receptor beta chains listed below, sequenced in a study of T cells in women clearing cervical HPV infection. Measured with immunoSEQ multiplex PCR; TCRdb has only the in-frame clones, and not every one. Its clone listing holds under 35,000 clones. Input material: blood buffy coat. These receptors were obtained from a woman aged 18 to 69 with a cervical HPV16 infection that either progressed to CIN3+ or cleared (not recorded which).

As for this clone: The read terminates 3 residues ahead of where the CDR3 ends, so the germline J gene completes it. The genes are TRBV20-1 and TRBJ2-3; 12 positions agree with TRBD2. This CDR3 region has 16 residues. V lost 5 bases to trimming and J lost 5 bases; unmatched junction nucleotides: 11. The V gene's germline CDR1 is DFQATT and CDR2 SNEGSKA (reference sequence). This chain's CDR3 is CSAPTSTSGGLDTQYF. CDR3 DNA (partial): TGCAGTGCTCCTACCTCGACTAGCGGGGGACTAGATACG.

As concerns this clone: Read data end 3 residues before the CDR3 end; the end is taken from the germline J gene. The V and J genes are TRBV7-2 and TRBJ1-1; 8 bases agree with TRBD1. Unmatched junction bases numbered 4, after V lost 3 bases and J lost 4 bases. The germline CDR1 and CDR2 sequences are SGHTA and FQGNSA. CDR3 length equals 14 residues. CDR3 amino acids: CASSFNRGSTEAFF. The part of the CDR3 DNA that was read is TGTGCCAGCAGCTTTAACAGGGGGTCCACTGAA.

As regards this clone: Coverage ceases 3 residues before the CDR3 finishes, and the germline J gene fills in the end. V usage is TRBV10-3 and J usage is TRBJ2-5; D is unresolved. The germline gives CDR1 ENHRY, CDR2 SYGVKD. V shed 4 bases and J shed 3 bases, with 9 bases lying between them. The CDR3 loop spans 13 amino acids. The DNA read from the CDR3 is TGTGCCATCAGTGTTTCCGTAGAAGAGACC. This gives the protein CAISVSVEET. In full, the CDR3 reads CAISVSVEETQYF.

Worth noting for this clone: The sequenced fragment ends 3 residues before the CDR3 boundary, so the rest is inferred from the germline J gene. The rearrangement uses TRBV11-3 and TRBJ2-1, with D tentatively TRBD1 or TRBD2 (7 bases each). Deletions cut 1 base from V and 7 bases from J, with 11 bases between. The CDR3 extends over 14 amino acids. Germline CDR1 SGHNT, CDR2 YENEEA. CDR3 bases read: TGTGCCAGCAGCTTAGGACAGGGAGGGAATGAG. It yields the protein CASSLGQGGNE. The whole CDR3 reads CASSLGQGGNEQFF.

With regard to this clone: The read comes to an end 3 residues before the CDR3 does, leaving the germline J gene to fill in the end. The V gene is TRBV3-1 (or the pseudogene TRBV3-2), the J gene TRBJ2-7; 9 bases are a match to TRBD2. V was clipped by 4 bases and J by 4 bases; unmatched bases: 14. The CDR3 sequence is 17 residues long. Per the germline V gene, CDR1 is LGHDT and CDR2 is YNNKEL (reference sequence). The CDR3 protein is CASSLQQTLAGKYEQYF. The sequenced part of the CDR3 DNA is TGTGCCAGCAGCCTCCAACAAACTCTAGCGGGGAAATACGAG.

Remarks on this clone: With the read ending 3 residues before the CDR3 end, the germline J gene is used to fill in that end. This sequence joins TRBV7-2 and TRBJ1-4; 7 bases map to TRBD1. V was clipped by 0 bases and J by 3 bases; unmatched bases: 4. The CDR3 totals 16 residues. CDR1 is SGHTA, CDR2 FQGNSA, per germline. This chain's CDR3 is CASSLAGTASNEKLFF. The covered CDR3 bases are TGTGCCAGCAGCTTAGCAGGGACAGCCTCTAATGAAAAA. The whole variable domain, remainder taken from reference TRBV7-2 and TRBJ1-4, is GAGVSQSPSNKVTEKGKDVELRCDPISGHTALYWYRQSLGQGLEFLIYFQGNSAPDKSGLPSDRFSAERTGGSVSTLTIQRTQQEDSAVYLCASSLAGTASNEKLFFGSGTQLSVL.

Of note for this clone: The CDR3 goes on 3 residues after the read ends, and that part is filled in from the germline J gene. The chain joins TRBV6-4 to TRBJ1-6, with 8 bases aligning to TRBD1. From germline, CDR1 is MRHNA and CDR2 SNTAGT. Germline trimming cut 6 bases from V and 5 bases from J; bases unmatched to any gene: 0. There are 13 residues in the CDR3. CDR3 DNA (partial): TGTGCCAGCAGGGACAGGGATAATTCACCC. This gives the protein CASRDRDNSP. The full CDR3 reads CASRDRDNSPLHF.

CDR3 region: CASSETGQDTQYF. The covered CDR3 bases are TGTGCCAGCAGTGAAACAGGGCAAGATACG. The chain combines TRBV6-4 with TRBJ2-3, with D possibly matching TRBD1 (6 bases). The read ends 3 residues early relative to the CDR3; the germline J gene fills the gap. V gave up 3 bases and J gave up 5 bases, with 9 bases separating them. Germline V gene lookup returns CDR1 MRHNA and CDR2 SNTAGT. The CDR3 is 13 amino acids.

Details on this clone: Sequencing ends 3 residues short of the CDR3 end; the germline J gene provides the rest. V and J are TRBV20-1 and TRBJ2-1, with D possibly matching TRBD2 (6 bases). The V end was cut by 4 bases, the J end by 8 bases, with 15 bases between. CDR1 and CDR2 (germline): DFQATT, SNEGSKA (reference sequence). The CDR3 length is 13 residues. CDR3 residues: CSATGLDEYEQFF. CDR3 bases read: TGCAGTGCTACGGGACTGGACGAATATGAG.

The CDR3 sequence: CSATGTSSYNEQFF. The CDR3 DNA, read in part, is TGCAGTGCCACAGGGACTAGCTCCTACAATGAG. V gene TRBV20-1 combines with J gene TRBJ2-1, with TRBD2 matching over 8 bases. The CDR3 goes on 3 residues after the read ends, and that part is filled in from the germline J gene. The CDR3 has 14 amino acids. Germline trimming cut 6 bases from V and 0 bases from J; bases unmatched to any gene: 4. Germline CDR1 DFQATT, CDR2 SNEGSKA (reference sequence).

A word on this clone: The CDR3 is cut off 3 residues early in the read; its end comes from the germline J gene. The chain links TRBV7-9 to TRBJ2-4, with 8 bases fitting TRBD1. This CDR3 has 14 residues. Germline CDR1 is SEHNR and CDR2 is FQNEAQ (reference sequence). Trimming took 2 bases from V and 6 from J; bases not matched to a gene: 3. CDR3 bases read: TGTGCCAGCAGCTTACAGGGGGCGGGAAACATT. This encodes CASSLQGAGNI. The whole CDR3 is CASSLQGAGNIQYF.

The CDR3 here is CSALTGADNSPLHF. CDR3 DNA, as far as it was read: TGCAGTGCTCTTACAGGGGCGGATAATTCACCC. The chain has TRBV20-1 and TRBJ1-6; 7 bases align to TRBD1. The CDR3 end falls 3 residues outside the read, so it is completed with the germline J gene. CDR3 length: 14 residues. Germline V lookup: CDR1 DFQATT, CDR2 SNEGSKA (reference sequence). V lost 5 bases and J lost 5; bases outside the gene matches: 6.

Note on this clone: The observed sequence ends 3 residues before the CDR3 terminus, with the missing tail filled in from the germline J gene. The chain couples TRBV5-1 to TRBJ1-2, with a weak D call TRBD1 (5 bases). The CDR3 has 15 residues. From germline, CDR1 is SGHRS and CDR2 YFSETQ. V was shortened by 4 bases and J by 5 bases, with 18 bases between the two germline ends. CDR3 sequence reads: CASSPSGGFGYGYTF. Partial CDR3 DNA: TGCGCCAGCAGCCCCTCGGGGGGGTTCGGTTATGGC.

In the case of this clone: The CDR3 goes on 3 residues after the read ends, and that part is filled in from the germline J gene. The chain combines TRBV5-1 with TRBJ2-7; 8 positions match TRBD1. V dropped 2 bases and J dropped 6; count of bases not matched to a gene: 7. The germline V gene encodes CDR1 SGHRS and CDR2 YFSETQ. The CDR3 is 14 residues long. Partial CDR3 DNA: TGCGCCAGCAGCTTACTCAGGGGGCTCGCCGAG. This translates into CASSLLRGLAE. The complete CDR3 reads CASSLLRGLAEQYF.

In the case of this clone: The observed sequence ends 3 residues before the CDR3 terminus, with the missing tail filled in from the germline J gene. V usage is TRBV20-1 and J usage is TRBJ2-7; 8 bases are shared with TRBD2. Germline V gene data show CDR1 as DFQATT and CDR2 as SNEGSKA (reference sequence). The ends lost 5 bases at V and 1 base at J; junction bases unmatched: 7. This CDR3 is built from 14 residues. Incomplete CDR3 DNA: TGCAGTGCTCGGTTAGCGGGGCCTTCCTACGAG. Translation: CSARLAGPSYE. The whole CDR3 region reads CSARLAGPSYEQYF.

Of note for this clone: The CDR3 end falls 3 residues outside the read, so it is completed with the germline J gene. The chain links TRBV30 to TRBJ1-2; D uncertain. This CDR3 region has 14 residues. Germline V CDR1 and CDR2: GTSNPN, SVGIG (reference sequence). This CDR3 reads CAWSVPRRAGGYTF. The DNA read from the CDR3 is TGTGCCTGGAGTGTACCTAGGAGGGCGGGGGGC.

On this clone itself: The read falls 3 residues short of the CDR3 end, and the missing part is taken from the germline J gene. The V gene is TRBV5-6, the J gene TRBJ2-3, with 7 nucleotides matching TRBD1. V shed 4 bases, J shed 8 bases, and the junction held 13 bases outside the gene matches. The CDR3 has 15 residues. The germline CDR1 and CDR2 sequences are SGHDT and YYEEEE. The CDR3 DNA, read in part, is TGTGCCAGCAGCGCGACGACAGGGCCTACGGGTACG. Amino acids: CASSATTGPTGT. The entire CDR3 protein is CASSATTGPTGTQYF.

The part of the CDR3 DNA that was read is TGTGCCAGCGTGGGACAACTGAACACCGGGGAG. This sequence encodes CASVGQLNTGE. The full CDR3 protein reads CASVGQLNTGELFF. The chain has TRBV28 and TRBJ2-2, with D perhaps TRBD1 (6 bases). The sequence runs out 3 residues before the end of the CDR3; the remainder is reconstructed from the germline J gene. V shed 8 bases and J shed 1 base, with 11 bases lying between them. The CDR3 has 14 amino acids. Germline-derived CDR1 and CDR2 are MDHEN and SYDVKM.

Points on this clone: Sequencing ends 3 residues short of the CDR3 end; the germline J gene provides the rest. The chain has TRBV6-1 and TRBJ1-2; 11 bases align to TRBD1. CDR1 and CDR2 (germline): MNHNS, SASEGT. CDR3 size: 15 residues. The CDR3 here is CASSDWTGGVEGYTF. CDR3 DNA, as far as it was read: TGTGCCAGCAGTGACTGGACAGGGGGCGTTGAGGGC.

On this clone itself: Read coverage stops 3 residues before the CDR3 terminus; the germline J gene supplies the remainder. The chain employs TRBV12-3 or TRBV12-4 and TRBJ1-3; unclear D gene. This CDR3 has 15 amino acids. V gave up 2 bases and J gave up 0 bases, with 8 bases separating them. The sequenced part of the CDR3 DNA is TGTGCCAGCAGTTTAAGCAGGATCTCTGGAAACACC. It encodes CASSLSRISGNT. The full CDR3 reads CASSLSRISGNTIYF.

Notes on this clone: The observed sequence ends 3 residues before the CDR3 terminus, with the missing tail filled in from the germline J gene. The V call is TRBV18, the J call TRBJ2-7; 9 bases agree with TRBD1. V was clipped by 1 base and J by 2 bases; unmatched bases: 9. The CDR3 extends over 17 amino acids. Germline assignment: CDR1 KGHSH and CDR2 LQKENI. The sequenced CDR3 bases are TGTGCCAGCTCACCACGGTTTGGCGACAGGGGGGCCTACGAG. It specifies CASSPRFGDRGAYE. The full CDR3 protein reads CASSPRFGDRGAYEQYF. The whole variable domain, filled in from reference TRBV18 and TRBJ2-7, reads NAGVMQNPRHLVRRRGQEARLRCSPMKGHSHVYWYRQLPEEGLKFMVYLQKENIIDESGMPKERFSAEFPKEGPSILRIQQVVRGDSAAYFCASSPRFGDRGAYEQYFGPGTRLTVT.

As concerns this clone: The read ends 3 residues early relative to the CDR3; the germline J gene fills the gap. The chain uses TRBV28 and TRBJ2-6; tentative D call: TRBD1 (5 bases). Germline CDR1 MDHEN, CDR2 SYDVKM. The CDR3 has 15 amino acids. Trimming shortened V by 4 bases and J by 0 bases, and 7 bases separated the two germline ends. The CDR3 spells CASSSDSSGANVLTF. Partial CDR3 DNA: TGTGCCAGCAGTTCTGACAGCTCTGGGGCCAACGTC.

A remark on this clone: Coverage ceases 3 residues before the CDR3 finishes, and the germline J gene fills in the end. J is TRBJ1-5 and V is TRBV7-9; 10 bases fit TRBD1. The CDR3 sequence is 15 residues long. Germline V gene sequence: CDR1 SEHNR, CDR2 FQNEAQ (reference sequence). Trimming at V came to 5 bases and at J to 1 base, leaving 2 bases not matched to a gene. The CDR3 DNA, read in part, is TGTGCCAGCAGCCTGGGACAGGGGAGCAATCAGCCC. Translated: CASSLGQGSNQP. The CDR3 reads in full as CASSLGQGSNQPQHF. The whole variable domain, filled in from reference TRBV7-9 and TRBJ1-5, reads DTGVSQNPRHKITKRGQNVTFRCDPISEHNRLYWYRQTLGQGPEFLTYFQNEAQLEKSRLLSDRFSAERPKGSFSTLEIQRTEQGDSAMYLCASSLGQGSNQPQHFGDGTRLSIL.